This T cell receptor beta chain was recorded in a study of post-analysis software for immune sequencing data. Notes on the study in general: The five TRBV segments detected at higher frequency in patients than in controls included TRBV5-6, TRBV5-1 and TRBV20-1. A significant reduction in normalized Chao1 diversity was observed in multiple sclerosis patients versus controls.

TCR beta cDNA libraries had unique molecular identifiers. Each sample of roughly 0.9 to 10 million input T cells yielded about 500,000 cDNA molecules, so each molecule approximated one T cell. One entry per CDR3 protein results from TCRdb running MiXCR on the PCR reads. The table includes 700,000 to 800,000 distinct CDR3 sequences, 25% to 30% detected once. The CDR3 has 14 amino acids. CDR1 and CDR2 (germline): DFQATT, SNEGSKA (reference sequence). This clonotype was counted a few times. Its specificity is not known. The sequencing input was blood. This receptor was identified in a girl aged 5-17 years with multiple sclerosis. The V gene is TRBV20-1, the J gene TRBJ2-1; the match to TRBD2 covers 7 bases. In nucleotides, the CDR3 is TGCAGGGCCCAGCGGGACCGCTCCTACAATGAGCAGTTCTTC. It specifies CRAQRDRSYNEQFF.